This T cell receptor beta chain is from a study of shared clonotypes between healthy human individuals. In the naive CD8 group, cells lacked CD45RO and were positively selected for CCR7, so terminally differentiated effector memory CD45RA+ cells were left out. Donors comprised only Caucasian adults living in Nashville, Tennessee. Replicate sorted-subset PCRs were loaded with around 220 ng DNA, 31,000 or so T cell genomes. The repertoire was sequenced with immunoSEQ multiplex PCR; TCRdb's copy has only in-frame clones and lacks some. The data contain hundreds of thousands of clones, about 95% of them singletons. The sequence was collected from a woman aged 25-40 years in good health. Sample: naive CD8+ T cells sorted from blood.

The CDR3 region is CSATGDNEQFF. CDR3 sequence (DNA): TGCAGCGCGACAGGAGACAATGAGCAGTTCTTC. This chain joins TRBV29-1 and TRBJ2-1, with TRBD1 as a possible D gene (6 bases). The CDR3 has 11 amino acids. Germline V gives CDR1 SQVTM, CDR2 ANQGSEA. Trimming removed 7 bases from V and 5 bases from J, with 9 bases in between.